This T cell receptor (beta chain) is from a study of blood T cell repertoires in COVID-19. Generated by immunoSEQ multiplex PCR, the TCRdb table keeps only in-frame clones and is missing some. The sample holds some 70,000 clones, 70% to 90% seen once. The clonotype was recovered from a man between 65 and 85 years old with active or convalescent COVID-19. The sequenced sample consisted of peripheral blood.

The CDR3 DNA reads as TGTGCCAGCAGCCAAGGACAGGGTCGGTACTTC. It encodes CASSQGQGRYF. The rearrangement joins TRBV6-5 to TRBJ2-7; 8 positions match TRBD1. The CDR3 runs 11 residues. The V segment lost 6 bases and the J segment 12 bases; nucleotides outside the gene matches: 7. Looked up from germline, CDR1 is MNHEY and CDR2 is SVGAGI.